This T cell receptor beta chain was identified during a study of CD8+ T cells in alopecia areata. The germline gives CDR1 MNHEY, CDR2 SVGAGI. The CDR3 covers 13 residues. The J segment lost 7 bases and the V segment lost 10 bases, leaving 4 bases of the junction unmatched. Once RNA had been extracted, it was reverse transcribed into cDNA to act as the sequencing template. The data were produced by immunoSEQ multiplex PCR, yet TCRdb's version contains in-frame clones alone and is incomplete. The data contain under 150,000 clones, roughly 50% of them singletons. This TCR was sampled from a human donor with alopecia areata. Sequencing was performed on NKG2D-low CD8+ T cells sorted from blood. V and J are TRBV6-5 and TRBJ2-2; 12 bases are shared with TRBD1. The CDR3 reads CATGTGGNGELFF. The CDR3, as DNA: TGTGCCACCGGGACAGGGGGCAACGGGGAGCTGTTTTTT.